One and the same sample provided the 16 T cell receptor delta chains below, sequenced in a study of gamma delta lymphoproliferative disorders and STAT genes. TCRdb re-identified clones in the multiplex PCR reads via CATT. Among about 3,800 delta-chain clones listed, less than 1.2% were seen once. Genomic DNA from isolated PBMCs served as the sequencing template. The sample consisted of blood. The receptors were gathered from a human donor in good health.

For this clone: One base separates it from a far larger clone, so it is likely a read error. Other DNA sequences in this specimen translate into the identical CDR3. This sequence joins TRDV2 and TRDJ1; the match to TRDD3 covers 9 bases. Germline V gene data show CDR1 as GEAIGNYY and CDR2 as EKD. The CDR3 has 16 residues. Unmatched junction bases numbered 7, after V lost 3 bases and J lost 0 bases. The CDR3 DNA reads TGTGCCTGTGACTCCCTACTGGGGGACTACACCGATAAACTCATCTTT. Amino acids: CACDSLLGDYTDKLIF.

This clone has only a few counts. The TCRdb protein, from a much larger clone, departs from this DNA's translation at residue 3, likely by read error; the protein shown derives from the DNA. The chain links TRDV2 to TRDJ1, with 12 nucleotides matching TRDD3. The CDR3 has 18 residues. CDR1 is GEAIGNYY, CDR2 EKD, per germline. CDR3 DNA sequence: TGTGCCTATGACAATGTACTGGGGGATACTTCTTTGAGCGATAAACTCATCTTT. Its translation is CAYDNVLGDTSLSDKLIF.

This clone is classed as large. The identical CDR3 is also encoded by other nucleotide sequences in the sample. V and J are TRDV2 and TRDJ3, with TRDD3 as a possible D gene (6 bases). V was cut by 0 bases and J by 0 bases, with 11 bases left in between. CDR1 is GEAIGNYY, CDR2 EKD, per germline. The CDR3 length is 18 residues. The CDR3 coding sequence is TGTGCCTGTGACACCGCTGGGGCGAGCTCCTGGGACACCCGACAGATGTTTTTC. Amino acid sequence: CACDTAGASSWDTRQMFF.

This clone was observed a few times. Given a far larger clone just one base away, this is likely a sequencing read error. This specimen includes other DNA sequences encoding the same CDR3. This rearrangement joins TRDV2 to TRDJ1, with D unresolved. The length of the CDR3 is 17 residues. CDR1 is GEAIGNYY, CDR2 EKD, per germline. V lost 0 bases, J lost 0 bases, and 16 bases lay in between. The CDR3 nucleotides read TGTGCCTGTGACACCGTCCCTGGCGGTGCGTACACCGATAAACTCATCTTT. Translating gives CACDTVPGGAYTDKLIF.

This clone was counted between two and nine times. The protein given by TCRdb reflects a much larger clone and differs at residue 13 from this DNA's translation, likely from a read error; the protein shown is the DNA's translation. The chain is built from TRDV2 and TRDJ1; TRDD3 aligns across 9 bases. Germline values: CDR1 GEAIGNYY, CDR2 EKD. The CDR3 totals 15 residues. The CDR3 here is CACDTVGDRDDKFIF. The CDR3 bases are TGTGCCTGTGACACCGTGGGGGATAGGGACGATAAATTCATCTTT.

This clone showed up just a few times. A single base is all that separates this from a far larger clone, so a read error is likely. Other DNA variants within this sample encode the same CDR3. The rearrangement links TRDV2 to TRDJ1; the match to TRDD3 covers 8 bases. Per the germline V gene, CDR1 is GEAIGNYY and CDR2 is EKD. With 3 bases clipped from V and 0 bases from J, the junction kept 11 bases outside the gene matches. CDR3 length: 17 residues. The CDR3 protein is CACDEVLGGPNTDKLIF. In nucleotides, the CDR3 is TGTGCCTGTGACGAGGTACTGGGGGGACCCAACACCGATAAACTCATCTTT.

Only a few counts were recorded for this clone. A read error is the likely source, as a far larger clone sits one nucleotide away. Other DNA sequences within the sample encode an identical CDR3. CDR3 nucleotide sequence: TGTGCCTGTGACACCTTGGGGGATACCGAGTACACCGATAAACTCATCTTT. This translates into CACDTLGDTEYTDKLIF. The chain carries TRDV2 and TRDJ1, with 10 bases that match TRDD3. The CDR3 sequence is 17 residues long. CDR1 is GEAIGNYY, CDR2 EKD, per germline. Trimming removed 0 bases from V and 0 bases from J; junction bases left unmatched: 6.

With respect to this clone: A far larger clone lies a single base away; this is likely a read error. This specimen includes other DNA sequences encoding the same CDR3. The chain links TRDV2 to TRDJ3; the D is unclear. The CDR3 contains 18 residues. V lost 0 bases, J lost 0 bases, and 11 bases lay in between. CDR1 and CDR2 from the germline V gene are GEAIGNYY and EKD. The CDR3 nucleotides are TGTGCCTGTGACACCGGAGGACCAAGCTCCTGGGACACCCGACAGATGTTTTTC. Protein product: CACDTGGPSSWDTRQMFF.

About this clone itself: A far larger clone lies a single base away; this is likely a read error. The chain joins TRDV2 to TRDJ1; 10 positions match TRDD3. The CDR3 covers 24 residues. V gave up 2 bases and J gave up 0 bases; unmatched junction bases: 29. CDR1 is GEAIGNYY and CDR2 is EKD in the germline V gene. This CDR3 is CACDNAIFPTFRWGDTMYTDKLIF. CDR3 coding DNA: TGTGCCTGTGACAACGCCATTTTCCCTACGTTTAGATGGGGGGATACGATGTACACCGATAAACTCATCTTT.

This clone was counted only a few times. The protein that TCRdb holds for this DNA derives from a much larger clone and differs from the translated DNA at residues 4 and 19, which likely indicates a read error; the protein shown here is translated from the DNA. The V gene is TRDV1, the J gene TRDJ1; TRDD3 matches 13 bases. The CDR3 length is 22 residues. Germline V gene lookup returns CDR1 TSWWSYY and CDR2 QGS. The chain's CDR3 is CALEELYPYWGIRGPYTDRLIF. In DNA form, the CDR3 reads TGTGCTCTTGAGGAACTCTACCCGTACTGGGGGATACGGGGGCCATACACCGATAGACTCATCTTT.

There are a few counts of this clone. The limits of the CDR3 on the DNA are not certain, so only TCRdb's listed CDR3 is given. V and J are TRAV29/DV5 and TRDJ1; the table names TRDD3, a call not compared with the DNA. CDR1 is NSMFDY and CDR2 is ISSIKDK in the germline V gene. The CDR3 is 25 residues long, ends included. CDR3 loop: CSVLLCSKRIYWVLGAAKYTDKLIF.

This clone was found a few times. The mismatch at residue 10 between this DNA's translation and the TCRdb protein of a much larger clone likely reflects a read error; the protein shown is translated from the DNA. The gene calls are TRDV2 and TRDJ3; possibly TRDD3 for D (6 bases). The CDR3 sequence is 18 residues long. The V end lost 0 bases, the J end lost 2 bases, and 13 bases lay between the germline ends. Germline values: CDR1 GEAIGNYY, CDR2 EKD. CDR3 in DNA: TGTGCCTGTGACACCGCTGGGGCGAGCCCCTGGGACACCCGACAGATGTTTTTC. Translating gives CACDTAGASPWDTRQMFF.

In the case of this clone: TCRdb records a much larger clone's protein for this DNA, with a difference at residue 3 that likely arises from a read error; the protein given is the translation of the DNA. The chain links TRDV2 to TRDJ1; no clear D. The CDR3 extends over 14 amino acids. From germline, CDR1 is GEAIGNYY and CDR2 EKD. The CDR3 sequence: CARDTVENTDKLIF. The CDR3 DNA sequence: TGTGCCCGTGACACCGTAGAAAACACCGATAAACTCATCTTT.

Of note for this clone: This DNA's translation differs at residue 11 from TCRdb's protein, which comes from a much larger clone; a read error is likely, and the protein shown is translated from the DNA. The genes are TRDV2 and TRDJ1; tentative D call: TRDD3 (6 bases). The CDR3 extends over 17 amino acids. Germline V CDR1 and CDR2: GEAIGNYY, EKD. The V end was cut by 1 base, the J end by 0 bases, with 17 bases between. The CDR3 reads CACDTGFAGADTDKLIF. The CDR3, as DNA: TGTGCCTGTGACACGGGGTTTGCTGGGGCTGACACCGATAAACTCATCTTT.

Comments on this clone: The protein recorded in TCRdb matches a much larger clone and deviates from this DNA's translation at residue 9, suggesting a read error; the protein here is obtained by translating the DNA. V usage is TRDV2 and J usage is TRDJ1; possibly TRDD3 for D (6 bases). The germline CDR1 and CDR2 sequences are GEAIGNYY and EKD. The CDR3 runs 17 residues. V was cut by 0 bases and J by 9 bases, with 25 bases left in between. This chain's CDR3 is CACDTVGTRGSTGELIF. CDR3 nucleotide sequence: TGTGCCTGTGACACCGTGGGGACTAGGGGATCCACGGGGGAACTCATCTTT.

In its sample, this clone is large. The sample has other DNA sequences that encode this CDR3 too. This chain joins TRDV2 and TRDJ3, with 11 bases aligning to TRDD3. The ends lost 0 bases at V and 1 base at J; junction bases unmatched: 7. The CDR3 is 20 amino acids. Germline V gives CDR1 GEAIGNYY, CDR2 EKD. The DNA for the CDR3 is TGTGCCTGTGACACCGGGGGCTGGGGGATACCTTCCTGGGACACCCGACAGATGTTTTTC. Amino acid sequence: CACDTGGWGIPSWDTRQMFF.